The source of this T cell receptor beta chain is a study of blood T cells in healthy people across ages. Germline CDR1 is SGHDN and CDR2 is FVKESK. The CDR3 is 13 amino acids. Trimming took 4 bases from V and 4 from J, leaving 9 bases between them. On this clonotype itself: The antigen is undetermined.

The use of a sample-barcoded 5' primer and a J-beta primer mix characterized a second PCR of roughly 7 to 12 cycles. TCRdb re-derived calls from the 5' RACE reads in MiXCR, one entry per CDR3 protein. The data hold over a million distinct CDR3 sequences, with roughly two fifths observed a single time. Whole-study results and caveats: A strong correlation was seen between TCR beta diversity and naive T cell percentage.

Sequences were obtained from blood. V and J are TRBV14 and TRBJ2-3, with D possibly TRBD1 on 5 matching bases. The TCR originated in a young woman in good health. For the CDR3, the DNA is TGTGCCAGCAGCCGGTTCAGGGCAGATACGCAGTATTTT. As protein: CASSRFRADTQYF.